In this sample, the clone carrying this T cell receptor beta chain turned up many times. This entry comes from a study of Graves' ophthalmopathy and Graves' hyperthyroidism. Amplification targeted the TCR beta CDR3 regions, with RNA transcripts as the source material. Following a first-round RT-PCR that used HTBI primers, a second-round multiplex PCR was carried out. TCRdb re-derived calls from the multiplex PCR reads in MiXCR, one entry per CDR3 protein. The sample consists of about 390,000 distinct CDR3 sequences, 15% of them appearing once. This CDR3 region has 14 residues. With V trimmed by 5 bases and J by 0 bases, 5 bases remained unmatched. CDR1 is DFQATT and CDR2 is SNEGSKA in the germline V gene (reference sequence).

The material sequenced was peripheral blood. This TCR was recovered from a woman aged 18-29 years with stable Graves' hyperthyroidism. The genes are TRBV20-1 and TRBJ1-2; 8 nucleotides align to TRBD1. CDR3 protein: CSAVGTGANYGYTF. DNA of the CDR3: TGCAGTGCTGTAGGGACAGGAGCTAACTATGGCTACACCTTC.